This T cell receptor (beta chain) was captured in a study of HIV-infected patients and healthy controls. Alpha and beta constant-region primers primed reverse transcription of about 500 ng RNA. Each of the alpha and beta chains got its own library through chain-specific third strand synthesis with indices. TCRdb reprocessed the 5' RACE reads with MiXCR, giving one entry per CDR3 protein. The table has approximately 15,000 distinct CDR3 sequences, 7% seen once. General study points: During therapy, HIV-associated CDR3s fell significantly in frequency, while CMV-associated CDR3s did not change significantly. MAIT alpha-chain CDR3s were frequent in healthy controls, depleted in HIV+. Untreated HIV+ repertoires had roughly threefold fewer distinct CDR3s and lower Shannon diversity than healthy controls.

The table lists this clonotype with a few counts. The target antigen is unknown. Whole blood was used without fractionation, so all unsorted peripheral T cells were included. Germline V gene lookup returns CDR1 KGHDR and CDR2 SFDVKD. There are 14 residues in the CDR3. The ends were cut back, 1 base at V and 5 bases at J, with 7 bases in the middle. Source material: blood. The V gene is TRBV24-1, the J gene TRBJ2-2; D gene ambiguous. This sequence originates from an adult in good health. The CDR3: CATSDFRATGELFF. The CDR3 nucleotides are TGTGCCACCAGTGATTTTAGGGCGACCGGGGAGCTGTTTTTT.